A single sample is the source of the 14 T cell receptor beta chains below, sequenced in a study of PD-L1 blockade in urothelial cancer. The protocol was immunoSEQ multiplex PCR, while the TCRdb copy is restricted to in-frame clones and leaves out a portion. The sample lists 45,000 or so clones, about nine tenths occurring once. The material sequenced was PBMCs, taken around atezolizumab (anti-PD-L1) treatment. The receptors shown here come from a man older than 75 with urothelial cancer.

The genes are TRBV2 and TRBJ1-5; possibly TRBD1 for D (5 bases). With 7 bases removed from V and 4 bases from J, the gap between germline ends came to 14 bases. Per the germline V gene, CDR1 is SNHLY and CDR2 is FYNNEI. This CDR3 region has 14 residues. In DNA form, the CDR3 reads TGTGCCAGCAAAAAAGAGGAGGGGAATCAGCCCCAGCATTTT. Its translation is CASKKEEGNQPQHF.

The J gene is TRBJ2-2, the V gene TRBV7-2, with TRBD2 identical over 12 bases. The CDR3 covers 15 residues. After removal of 8 bases from V and 5 bases from J, the junction contained 6 bases not matched to a gene. Germline values: CDR1 SGHTA, CDR2 FQGNSA. In nucleotides, the CDR3 is TGTGCCAGCCGCCTAGGACTAGCGGGGACCGGGGAGCTGTTTTTT. As protein: CASRLGLAGTGELFF. Full variable domain (rest looked up from reference TRBV7-2 and TRBJ2-2): GAGVSQSPSNKVTEKGKDVELRCDPISGHTALYWYRQSLGQGLEFLIYFQGNSAPDKSGLPSDRFSAERTGGSVSTLTIQRTQQEDSAVYLCASRLGLAGTGELFFGEGSRLTVL.

This rearrangement joins TRBV29-1 to TRBJ2-7, with D perhaps TRBD1 (5 bases). CDR1 SQVTM and CDR2 ANQGSEA come from the germline V gene. The length of the CDR3 is 14 residues. V shed 7 bases and J shed 0 bases, with 16 bases lying between them. The CDR3: CSARMGHDSYEQYF. The CDR3 nucleotides are TGCAGCGCCCGAATGGGGCATGACTCCTACGAGCAGTACTTC.

This clone was counted once. This chain uses TRBV10-1 with TRBJ1-2; 10 nucleotides agree with TRBD1. Germline V lookup: CDR1 WNHNN, CDR2 SYGVQD (reference sequence). Trimming at V came to 6 bases and at J to 6 bases, leaving 7 bases not matched to a gene. This CDR3 has 14 residues. The CDR3 protein is CASSNPGTGDGYTF. CDR3 nucleotide sequence: TGCGCCAGCAGCAATCCCGGGACAGGGGATGGCTACACCTTC.

This chain links TRBV5-6 with TRBJ1-5; D may be TRBD1 (6 bases). V lost 0 bases and J 7 bases, leaving 11 bases between the germline ends. Germline CDR1 reads SGHDT; CDR2 reads YYEEEE. This CDR3 comprises 14 residues. The CDR3 DNA sequence: TGTGCCAGCAGCTTGGGACAGGCAGGCCAGCCCCAGCATTTT. It is translated as CASSLGQAGQPQHF.

J is TRBJ2-1 and V is TRBV19; 7 nucleotides line up with TRBD2. This CDR3 contains 14 residues. Trimming cost V 5 bases and J 6 bases; bases outside gene matches: 7. Germline CDR1 is LNHDA and CDR2 is SQIVND (reference sequence). Written as DNA, the CDR3 is TGTGCCAGTAGTCGACCTAGCGGCGGCAATGAGCAGTTCTTC. Translated, it gives CASSRPSGGNEQFF.

This clone was found once. The chain combines TRBV7-9 with TRBJ2-1; a weak D match, TRBD2 (5 bases). The CDR3 extends over 17 amino acids. Per germline, CDR1 SEHNR and CDR2 FQNEAQ (reference sequence). Between the trimmed V and J ends, which lost 5 bases and 8 bases, there was a span of 25 bases. CDR3 residues: CASSPQDLARSRDEQFF. The CDR3 DNA sequence: TGTGCCAGCAGCCCCCAGGACCTAGCTCGAAGCCGGGATGAGCAGTTCTTC.

The CDR3 DNA sequence: TGTGCCAGTAGATCTCTAGCGGGAGGCTCCTACGAGCAGTACTTC. This codes for CASRSLAGGSYEQYF. The chain employs TRBV19 and TRBJ2-7; 11 nucleotides agree with TRBD2. Looked up from germline, CDR1 is LNHDA and CDR2 is SQIVND (reference sequence). Trimming cost V 6 bases and J 0 bases; bases outside gene matches: 4. The CDR3 covers 15 residues.

This chain uses TRBV5-1 with TRBJ2-7; D is unresolved. V was cut by 0 bases and J by 5 bases, with 9 bases left in between. The V gene's germline CDR1 is SGHRS and CDR2 YFSETQ. The CDR3 spans 13 residues. DNA for the CDR3: TGCGCCAGCAGCTTGGCCGGTTCTGACGAGCAGTACTTC. As protein: CASSLAGSDEQYF.

The rearrangement uses TRBV5-4 and TRBJ2-1; a weak D match, TRBD2 (7 bases). V was trimmed by 4 bases and J by 0 bases, leaving 14 bases between them. Germline values: CDR1 SGHNT, CDR2 YYREEE (reference sequence). This CDR3 is built from 16 residues. The CDR3: CASSTGGRGSYNEQFF. The CDR3 DNA reads as TGTGCCAGCAGCACGGGGGGCCGGGGCTCCTACAATGAGCAGTTCTTC.

About this clone: No DNA is shown, since the ends of the CDR3 on it are uncertain; the CDR3 is the one TCRdb lists. The chain joins TRBV28 to TRBJ1-2. In germline, CDR1 is MDHEN, CDR2 SYDVKM. The CDR3 has 15 amino acids, counting both end residues. The CDR3 spells CASSFFVGGGSQGSF.

The chain couples TRBV18 to TRBJ2-1; D is perhaps TRBD2 (6 bases). Trimming took 7 bases from V and 3 from J, leaving 19 bases between them. Germline CDR1 KGHSH, CDR2 LQKENI. CDR3 size: 16 residues. CDR3 protein: CASCPPPAGSYNEQFF. The CDR3 DNA reads TGTGCCAGCTGTCCTCCCCCAGCGGGCAGCTACAATGAGCAGTTCTTC.

The chain employs TRBV11-2 and TRBJ2-1; D perhaps matches TRBD1 (5 bases). The V gene lost 1 base and the J gene lost 14 bases, with 18 bases spanning the gap. The CDR3 runs 14 residues. Germline values: CDR1 SGHAT, CDR2 FQNNGV. The CDR3: CASSLGAHRTSEFF. The CDR3 DNA sequence: TGTGCCAGCAGCTTAGGCGCTCACAGGACATCGGAGTTCTTC.

The CDR3 bases are TGCGCCAGCAAGGAGAGCTCCTACAATGAGCAGTTCTTC. As protein: CASKESSYNEQFF. V gene TRBV10-2 combines with J gene TRBJ2-1, with no clear D. Per germline, CDR1 WSHSY and CDR2 SAAADI. The CDR3 runs 13 residues. Trimming shortened V by 7 bases and J by 0 bases, and 7 bases separated the two germline ends.